Included here is one TCR beta chain sequence, with context. The data originate from a study of T cells after somatic rescue of genetic block. Assay used: immunoSEQ multiplex PCR; TCRdb lists only in-frame clones, some missing. The repertoire holds 11,000 or so clones, with 78% as singletons. V was shortened by 7 bases and J by 5 bases, with 19 bases between the two germline ends. From germline, CDR1 is SGHNT and CDR2 YYREEE (reference sequence). The CDR3 has 14 residues. This chain joins TRBV5-4 and TRBJ2-7; possible D gene TRBD2, 7 bases. The sample taken for sequencing was peripheral blood mononuclear cells (PBMCs). The TCR originated in a boy between 10 and 17 years old. DNA for the CDR3: TGTGCCAGCCGGCCAAGGGGGGGAGGCCACGAGCAGTACTTC. It translates to CASRPRGGGHEQYF.